The T cell receptor (beta chain) described here comes from a study of T cells in tuberculosis. TCRdb's copy holds only in-frame clones and misses some; the assay was immunoSEQ multiplex PCR. This sample has roughly 35,000 clones, with over 90% found just once. This clone was found a few times. The CDR3 totals 15 residues. Germline CDR1 SGHDT, CDR2 YYEEEE. V shed 0 bases, J shed 3 bases, and the junction held 4 bases outside the gene matches. The genes are TRBV5-6 and TRBJ1-2; 8 bases are a match to TRBD1. Sequencing input: PBMCs. The TCR sequence derives from a donor between 10 and 29 years old with latent tuberculosis or without tuberculosis infection. The CDR3 coding sequence is TGTGCCAGCAGCTTGGGCGGACAGGGTTACTATGGCTACACCTTC. Translating it yields CASSLGGQGYYGYTF.